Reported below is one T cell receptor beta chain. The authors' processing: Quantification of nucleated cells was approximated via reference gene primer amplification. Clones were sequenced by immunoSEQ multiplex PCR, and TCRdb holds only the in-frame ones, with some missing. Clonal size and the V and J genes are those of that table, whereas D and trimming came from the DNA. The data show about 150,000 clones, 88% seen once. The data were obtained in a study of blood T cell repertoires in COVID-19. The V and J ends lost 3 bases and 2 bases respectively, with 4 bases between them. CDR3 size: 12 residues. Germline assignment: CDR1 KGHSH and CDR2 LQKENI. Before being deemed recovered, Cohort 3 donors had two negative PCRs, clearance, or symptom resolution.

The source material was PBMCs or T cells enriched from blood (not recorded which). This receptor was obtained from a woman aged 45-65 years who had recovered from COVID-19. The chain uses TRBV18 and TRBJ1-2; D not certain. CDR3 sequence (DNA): TGTGCCAGCTCACCTCCGAACTATGGCTACACCTTC. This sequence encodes CASSPPNYGYTF.